The clone carrying this T cell receptor (beta chain) was found a few times. The PCR template was genomic DNA. Multiplex PCR with 30 forward and 13 reverse primers amplified the TCR beta CDR3. TCRdb redid the calling of the multiplex PCR reads with MiXCR, one entry per CDR3 protein. In the table there are 280,000 or so distinct CDR3 sequences, approximately 50% of which are singletons. This sample is part of a study of type 1 and type 2 diabetes patients. V was clipped by 2 bases and J by 1 base, with 7 bases between them. From germline, CDR1 is KGHDR and CDR2 SFDVKD. There are 15 residues in the CDR3. This TCR came from a man between 18 and 29 years old with type 2 diabetes. The chain has TRBV24-1 and TRBJ2-2; D remains unclear. The material sequenced was peripheral blood mononuclear cells (PBMCs). DNA for the CDR3: TGTGCCACCAGTGATTGGAAGGGGAACACCGGGGAGCTGTTTTTT. Translated, it gives CATSDWKGNTGELFF.